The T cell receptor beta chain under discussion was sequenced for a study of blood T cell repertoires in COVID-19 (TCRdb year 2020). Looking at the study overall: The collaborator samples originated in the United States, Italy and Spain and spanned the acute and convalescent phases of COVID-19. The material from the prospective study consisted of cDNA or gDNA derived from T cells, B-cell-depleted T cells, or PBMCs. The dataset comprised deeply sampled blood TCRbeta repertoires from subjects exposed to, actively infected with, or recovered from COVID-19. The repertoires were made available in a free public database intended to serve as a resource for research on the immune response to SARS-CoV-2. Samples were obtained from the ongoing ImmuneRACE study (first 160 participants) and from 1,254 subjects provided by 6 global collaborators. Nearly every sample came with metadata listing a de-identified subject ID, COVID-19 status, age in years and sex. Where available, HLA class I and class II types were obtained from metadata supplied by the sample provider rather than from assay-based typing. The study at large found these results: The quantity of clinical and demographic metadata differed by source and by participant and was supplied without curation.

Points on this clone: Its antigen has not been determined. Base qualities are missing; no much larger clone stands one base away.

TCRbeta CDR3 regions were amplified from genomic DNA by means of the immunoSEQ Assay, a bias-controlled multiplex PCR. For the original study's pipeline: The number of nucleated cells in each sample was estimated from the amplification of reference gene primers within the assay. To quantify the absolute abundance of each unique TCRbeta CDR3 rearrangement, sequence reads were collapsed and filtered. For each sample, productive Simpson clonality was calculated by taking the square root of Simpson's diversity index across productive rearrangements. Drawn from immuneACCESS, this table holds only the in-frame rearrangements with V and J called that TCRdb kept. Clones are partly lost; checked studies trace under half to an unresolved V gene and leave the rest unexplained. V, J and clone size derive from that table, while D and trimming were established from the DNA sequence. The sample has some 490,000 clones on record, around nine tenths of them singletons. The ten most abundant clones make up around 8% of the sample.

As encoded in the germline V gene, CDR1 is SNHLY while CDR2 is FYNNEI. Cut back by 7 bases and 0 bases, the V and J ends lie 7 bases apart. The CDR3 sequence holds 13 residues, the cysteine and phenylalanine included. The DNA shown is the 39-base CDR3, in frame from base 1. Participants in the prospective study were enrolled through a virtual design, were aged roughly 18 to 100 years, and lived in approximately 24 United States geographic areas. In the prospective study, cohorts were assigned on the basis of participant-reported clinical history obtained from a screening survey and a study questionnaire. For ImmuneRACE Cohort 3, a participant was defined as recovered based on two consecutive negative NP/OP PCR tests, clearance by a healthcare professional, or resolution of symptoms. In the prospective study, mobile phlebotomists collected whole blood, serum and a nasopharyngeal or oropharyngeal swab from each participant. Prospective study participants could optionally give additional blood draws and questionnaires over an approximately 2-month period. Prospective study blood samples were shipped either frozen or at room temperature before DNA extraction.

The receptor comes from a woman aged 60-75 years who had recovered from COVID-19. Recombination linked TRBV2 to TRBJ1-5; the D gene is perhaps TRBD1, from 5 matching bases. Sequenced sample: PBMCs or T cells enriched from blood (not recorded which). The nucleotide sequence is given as TGTGCCAGCACGGGGGATAGCAATCAGCCCCAGCATTTT. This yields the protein CASTGDSNQPQHF.